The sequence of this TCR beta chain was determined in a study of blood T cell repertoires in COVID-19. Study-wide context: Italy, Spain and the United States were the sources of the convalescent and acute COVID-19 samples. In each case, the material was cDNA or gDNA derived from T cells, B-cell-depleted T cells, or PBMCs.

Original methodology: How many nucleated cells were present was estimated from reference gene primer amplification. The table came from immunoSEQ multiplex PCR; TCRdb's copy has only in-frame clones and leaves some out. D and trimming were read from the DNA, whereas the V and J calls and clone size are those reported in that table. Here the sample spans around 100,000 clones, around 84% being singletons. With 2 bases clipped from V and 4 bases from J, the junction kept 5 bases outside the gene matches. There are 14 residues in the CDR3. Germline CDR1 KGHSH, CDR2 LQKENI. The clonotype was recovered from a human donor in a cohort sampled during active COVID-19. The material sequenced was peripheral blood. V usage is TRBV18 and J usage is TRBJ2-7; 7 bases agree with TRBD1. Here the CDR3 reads CASSPTGTAYEQYF. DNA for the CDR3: TGTGCCAGCTCACCAACCGGGACAGCTTACGAGCAGTACTTC.